These T cell receptor beta chains were read from a single sample in a study of patients and donors after allogeneic stem cell transplantation. TCRdb redid the calling of the RT-PCR reads with MiXCR, one entry per CDR3 protein. The sample lists more than 850,000 distinct CDR3 sequences, under 20% occurring once. Specimen: blood, either unsorted or a sorted T cell fraction (not recorded which). All receptors derive from a human donor who was either an allogeneic HSCT recipient or a stem cell or donor lymphocyte infusion donor (not recorded which). It is not recorded whose cells these are; they may come from a transplant donor. The CDR3 runs from the conserved cysteine through the conserved F or W. A D gene is named only where the DNA matches it firmly. Clone size is shown for a subset of rows, as once, few, many or a class of expanded clone.

.	TRBV13	few	TRBJ2-7	CASSLGDGGSYEQYF	TGTGCCAGCAGCTTGGGGGACGGGGGTTCCTACGAGCAGTACTTC
.	TRBV4-2	few	TRBJ1-2	CASSQDGTGSINYGYTF	TGTGCCAGCAGCCAAGATGGCACGGGAAGCATAAACTATGGCTACACCTTC
TRBD2	TRBV12-3/TRBV12-4	many	TRBJ2-7	CASSRSGRGIYEQYF	TGTGCCAGCAGCCGTAGCGGGAGGGGTATCTACGAGCAGTACTTC
TRBD1	TRBV27	.	TRBJ2-7	CASSLIGQGSGEQYF	TGTGCCAGCAGTTTAATTGGACAGGGTAGTGGCGAGCAGTACTTC
TRBD1	TRBV2	.	TRBJ1-4	CASRRGLGEKLFF	TGTGCCAGCCGAAGGGGGCTTGGTGAAAAACTGTTTTTT
.	TRBV6-5	.	TRBJ2-5	CASSSTGYQYF	TGTGCCAGCAGTTCCACAGGATACCAGTACTTC
TRBD2	TRBV6-2/TRBV6-3	few	TRBJ2-1	CASSPSGTLGQFF	TGTGCCAGCAGTCCTAGCGGGACCCTTGGGCAGTTCTTC
.	TRBV24-1	many	TRBJ2-3	CATSDSTTQYF	TGTGCCACCAGTGACTCAACGACGCAGTATTTT
TRBD2	TRBV12-3/TRBV12-4	many	TRBJ2-1	CASSYSGRAYNEQFF	TGTGCCAGCAGTTACAGCGGGAGGGCCTACAATGAGCAGTTCTTC
.	TRBV5-1	many	TRBJ2-3	CASSLDGRVKDTQYF	TGCGCCAGCAGCTTGGACGGGAGAGTCAAAGATACGCAGTATTTT